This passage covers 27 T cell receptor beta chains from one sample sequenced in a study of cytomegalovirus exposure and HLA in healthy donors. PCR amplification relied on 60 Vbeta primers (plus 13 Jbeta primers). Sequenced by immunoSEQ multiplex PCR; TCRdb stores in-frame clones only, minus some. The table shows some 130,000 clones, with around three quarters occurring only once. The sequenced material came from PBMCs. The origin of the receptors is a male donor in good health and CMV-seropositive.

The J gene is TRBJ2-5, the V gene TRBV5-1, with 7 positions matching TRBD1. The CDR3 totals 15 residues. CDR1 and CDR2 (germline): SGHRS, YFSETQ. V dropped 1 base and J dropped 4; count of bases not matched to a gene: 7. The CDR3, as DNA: TGCGCCAGCAGCTTGATCGGGACAGCAGGAGAGACCCAGTACTTC. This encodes CASSLIGTAGETQYF.

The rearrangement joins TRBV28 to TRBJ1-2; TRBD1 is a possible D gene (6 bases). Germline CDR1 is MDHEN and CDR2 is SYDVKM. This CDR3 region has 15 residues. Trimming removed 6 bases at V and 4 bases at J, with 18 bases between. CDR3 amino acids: CASRPTGLVPYGYTF. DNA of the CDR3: TGTGCCAGCAGGCCTACAGGGTTGGTTCCCTATGGCTACACCTTC.

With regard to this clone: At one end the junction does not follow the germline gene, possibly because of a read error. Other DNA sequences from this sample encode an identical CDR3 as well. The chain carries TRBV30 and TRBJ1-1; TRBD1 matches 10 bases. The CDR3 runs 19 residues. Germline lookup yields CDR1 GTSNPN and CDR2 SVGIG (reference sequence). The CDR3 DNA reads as TGTGCCATCGACTCCGGACAGGGGGTTTTTCGTTCTATGAACACCGAAGCTTTCTTT. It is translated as CAIDSGQGVFRSMNTEAFF. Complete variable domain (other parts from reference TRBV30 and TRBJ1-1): SQTIHQWPATLVQPVGSPLSLECTVEGTSNPNLYWYRQAAGRGLQLLFYSVGIGQISSEVPQNLSASRPQDRQFILSSKKLLLSDSGFYLCAIDSGQGVFRSMNTEAFFGQGTRLTVV.

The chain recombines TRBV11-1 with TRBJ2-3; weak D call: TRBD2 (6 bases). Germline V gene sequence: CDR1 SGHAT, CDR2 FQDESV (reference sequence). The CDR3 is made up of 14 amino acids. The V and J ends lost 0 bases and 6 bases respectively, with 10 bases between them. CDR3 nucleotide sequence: TGTGCCAGCAGCTTAGCCCCGGGAGTTGATACGCAGTATTTT. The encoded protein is CASSLAPGVDTQYF.

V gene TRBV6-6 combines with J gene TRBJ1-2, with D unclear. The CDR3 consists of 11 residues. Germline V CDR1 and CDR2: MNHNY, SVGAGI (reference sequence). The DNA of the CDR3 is TGTGCATGCAGATTTGACTATGGCTACACCTTC. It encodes CACRFDYGYTF.

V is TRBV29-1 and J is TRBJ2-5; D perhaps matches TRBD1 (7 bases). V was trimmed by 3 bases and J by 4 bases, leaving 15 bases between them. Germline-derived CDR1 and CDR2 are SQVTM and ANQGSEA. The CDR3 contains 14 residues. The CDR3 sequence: CSVEGQGGAETQYF. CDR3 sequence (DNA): TGCAGCGTTGAGGGGCAGGGGGGTGCAGAGACCCAGTACTTC.

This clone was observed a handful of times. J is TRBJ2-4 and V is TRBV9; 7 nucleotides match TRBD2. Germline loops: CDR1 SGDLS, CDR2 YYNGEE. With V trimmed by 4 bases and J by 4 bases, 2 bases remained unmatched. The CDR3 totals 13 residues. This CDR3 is CASSPAGKNIQYF. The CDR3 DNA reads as TGTGCCAGCAGCCCAGCGGGAAAAAACATTCAGTACTTC.

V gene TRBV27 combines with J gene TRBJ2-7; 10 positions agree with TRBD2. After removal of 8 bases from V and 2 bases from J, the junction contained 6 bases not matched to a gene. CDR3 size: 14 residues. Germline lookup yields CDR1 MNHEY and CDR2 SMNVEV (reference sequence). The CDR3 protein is CASRPSGGPYEQYF. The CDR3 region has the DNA TGTGCCAGCCGACCTAGCGGGGGTCCCTACGAGCAGTACTTC.

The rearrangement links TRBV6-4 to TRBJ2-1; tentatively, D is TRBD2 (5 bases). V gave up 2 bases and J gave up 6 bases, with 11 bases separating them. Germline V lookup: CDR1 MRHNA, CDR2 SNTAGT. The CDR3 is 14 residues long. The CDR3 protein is CASSDVASSNEQFF. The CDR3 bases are TGTGCCAGCAGTGACGTGGCTAGCAGCAATGAGCAGTTCTTC.

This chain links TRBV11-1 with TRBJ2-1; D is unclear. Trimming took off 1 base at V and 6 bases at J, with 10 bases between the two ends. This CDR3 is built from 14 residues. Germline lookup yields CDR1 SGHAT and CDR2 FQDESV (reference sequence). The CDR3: CASSLGSVGNEQFF. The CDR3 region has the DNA TGTGCCAGCAGCTTAGGAAGCGTAGGCAATGAGCAGTTCTTC.

CDR3 protein: CAWSARLNTEAFF. CDR3 bases: TGTGCCTGGAGTGCCCGGTTGAACACTGAAGCTTTCTTT. This rearrangement joins TRBV30 to TRBJ1-1, with D unclear. Germline lookup yields CDR1 GTSNPN and CDR2 SVGIG (reference sequence). The CDR3 sequence is 13 residues long. V lost 1 base to trimming and J lost 0 bases, with 6 bases between them.

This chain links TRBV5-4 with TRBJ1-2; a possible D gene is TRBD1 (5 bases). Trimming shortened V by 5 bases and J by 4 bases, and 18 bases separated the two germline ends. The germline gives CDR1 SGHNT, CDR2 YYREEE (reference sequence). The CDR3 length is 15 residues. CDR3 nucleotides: TGTGCCAGCAGTCCCACGGGGGGGGGAATCTATGGCTACACCTTC. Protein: CASSPTGGGIYGYTF.

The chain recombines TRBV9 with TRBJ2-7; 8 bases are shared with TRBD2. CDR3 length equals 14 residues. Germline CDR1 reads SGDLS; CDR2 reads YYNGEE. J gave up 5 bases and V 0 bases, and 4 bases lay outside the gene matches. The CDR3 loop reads CASSVASGGNEQYF. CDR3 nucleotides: TGTGCCAGCAGCGTAGCGTCGGGAGGGAACGAGCAGTACTTC.

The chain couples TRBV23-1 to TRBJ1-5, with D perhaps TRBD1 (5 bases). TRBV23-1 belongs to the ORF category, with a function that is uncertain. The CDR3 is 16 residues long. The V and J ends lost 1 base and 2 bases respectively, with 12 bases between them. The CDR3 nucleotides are TGCGCCAGCAGTCAATTCTGGGCACAGGGCAATCAGCCCCAGCATTTT. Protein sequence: CASSQFWAQGNQPQHF.

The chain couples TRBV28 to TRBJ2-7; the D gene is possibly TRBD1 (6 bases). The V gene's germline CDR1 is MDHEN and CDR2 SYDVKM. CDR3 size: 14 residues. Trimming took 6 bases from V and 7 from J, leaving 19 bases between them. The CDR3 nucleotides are TGTGCCAGCAGGACCGGGACATACCAGGGGGAGCAGTACTTC. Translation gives CASRTGTYQGEQYF.

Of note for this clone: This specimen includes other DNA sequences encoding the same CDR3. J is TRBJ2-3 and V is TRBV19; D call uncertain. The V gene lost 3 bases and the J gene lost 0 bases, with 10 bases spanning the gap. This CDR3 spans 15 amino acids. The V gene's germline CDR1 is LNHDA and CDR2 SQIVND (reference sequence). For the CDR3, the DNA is TGTGCCAGTAGTATCGGAGACTTAAGCACAGATACGCAGTATTTT. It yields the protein CASSIGDLSTDTQYF.

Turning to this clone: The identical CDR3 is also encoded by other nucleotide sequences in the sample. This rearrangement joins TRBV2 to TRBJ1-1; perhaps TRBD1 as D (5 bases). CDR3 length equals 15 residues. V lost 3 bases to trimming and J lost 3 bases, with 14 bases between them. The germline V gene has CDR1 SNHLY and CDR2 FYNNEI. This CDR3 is CASSDVGREYTEAFF. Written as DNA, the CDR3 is TGTGCCAGCAGTGACGTGGGACGGGAGTACACTGAAGCTTTCTTT.

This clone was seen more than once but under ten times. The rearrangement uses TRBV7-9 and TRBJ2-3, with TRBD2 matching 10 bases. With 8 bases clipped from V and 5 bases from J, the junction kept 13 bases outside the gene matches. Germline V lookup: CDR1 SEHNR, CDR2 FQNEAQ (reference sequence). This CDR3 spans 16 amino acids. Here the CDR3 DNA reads TGTGCCAGCCCCCCTCTAGCGGGAGTTCGTGGAGATACGCAGTATTTT. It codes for CASPPLAGVRGDTQYF.

CDR3 in DNA: TGCGCCAGCAGCCCCGGACAGTCGAGCACCGGGGAGCTGTTTTTT. This translates into CASSPGQSSTGELFF. The V and J genes are TRBV4-1 and TRBJ2-2; D may be TRBD1 (6 bases). The CDR3 is made up of 15 amino acids. Looked up from germline, CDR1 is MGHRA and CDR2 is YSYEKL. V lost 4 bases and J 4 bases, leaving 13 bases between the germline ends.

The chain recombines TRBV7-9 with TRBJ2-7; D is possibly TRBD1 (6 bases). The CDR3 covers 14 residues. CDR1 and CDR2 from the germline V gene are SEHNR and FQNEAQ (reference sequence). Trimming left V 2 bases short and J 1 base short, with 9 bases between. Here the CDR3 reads CASSLPTGSYEQYF. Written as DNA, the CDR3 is TGTGCCAGCAGCTTACCGACAGGTTCCTACGAGCAGTACTTC.

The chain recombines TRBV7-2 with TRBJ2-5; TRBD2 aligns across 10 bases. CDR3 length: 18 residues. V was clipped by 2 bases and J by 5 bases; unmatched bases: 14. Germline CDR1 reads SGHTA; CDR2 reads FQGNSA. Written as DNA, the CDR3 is TGTGCCAGCAGCTTACTTGAGGCTAGCGGGAGAATACGGGAGACCCAGTACTTC. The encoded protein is CASSLLEASGRIRETQYF.

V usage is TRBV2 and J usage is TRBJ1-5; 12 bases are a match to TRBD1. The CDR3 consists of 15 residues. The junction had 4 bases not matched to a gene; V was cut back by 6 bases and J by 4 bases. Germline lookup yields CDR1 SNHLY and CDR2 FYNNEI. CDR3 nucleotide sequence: TGTGCCAGCAGCGGGACAGGGGGCCCTAATCAGCCCCAGCATTTT. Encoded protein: CASSGTGGPNQPQHF.

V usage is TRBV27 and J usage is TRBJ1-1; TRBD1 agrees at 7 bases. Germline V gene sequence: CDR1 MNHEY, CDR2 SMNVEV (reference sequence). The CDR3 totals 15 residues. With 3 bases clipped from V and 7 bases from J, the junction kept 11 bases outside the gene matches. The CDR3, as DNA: TGTGCCAGCAGTTTTAAACACGCGACAGGGATTGAAGCTTTCTTT. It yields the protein CASSFKHATGIEAFF.

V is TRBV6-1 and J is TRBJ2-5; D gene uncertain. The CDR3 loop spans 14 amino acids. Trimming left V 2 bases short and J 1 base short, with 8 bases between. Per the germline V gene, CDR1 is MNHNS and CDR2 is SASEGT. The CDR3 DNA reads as TGTGCCAGCAGTGAAACGAGGATCCAAGAGACCCAGTACTTC. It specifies CASSETRIQETQYF.

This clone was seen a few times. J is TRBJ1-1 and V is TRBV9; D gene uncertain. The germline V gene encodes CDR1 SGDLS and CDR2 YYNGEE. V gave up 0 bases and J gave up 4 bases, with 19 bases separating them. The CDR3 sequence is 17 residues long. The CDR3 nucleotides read TGTGCCAGCAGCGTAGGCCCCTACGTACGTGAGGGCACTGAAGCTTTCTTT. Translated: CASSVGPYVREGTEAFF.

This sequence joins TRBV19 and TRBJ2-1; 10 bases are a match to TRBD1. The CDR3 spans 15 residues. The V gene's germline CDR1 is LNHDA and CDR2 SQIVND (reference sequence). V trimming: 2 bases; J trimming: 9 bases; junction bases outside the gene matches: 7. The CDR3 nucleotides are TGTGCCAGTAGTATAAGGGACAGGGGAGAAGGTGAGCAGTTCTTC. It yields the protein CASSIRDRGEGEQFF.

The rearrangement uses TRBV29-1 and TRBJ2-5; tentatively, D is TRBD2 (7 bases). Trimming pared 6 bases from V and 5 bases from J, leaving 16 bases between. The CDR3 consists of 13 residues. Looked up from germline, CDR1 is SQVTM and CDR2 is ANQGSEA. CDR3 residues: CSVGGGIGETQYF. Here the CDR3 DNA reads TGCAGCGTAGGGGGGGGCATAGGGGAGACCCAGTACTTC.